Detailed here is one T cell receptor (beta chain). The antigen remains unidentified. It was uncontrolled infection, other autoimmune disease, pregnancy or lactation that excluded patients. This sample is drawn from a study of T cells in Graves' hyperthyroidism and ophthalmopathy. The study's findings and limits: Ophthalmopathy was model-predicted a median about 6 months pre-onset.

The CDR3 loop spans 13 amino acids. Germline-derived CDR1 and CDR2 are LNHDA and SQIVND (reference sequence). V was clipped by 5 bases and J by 4 bases, with 11 bases between them. RNA transcripts were the template for amplifying TCR beta CDR3 regions. First-round RT-PCR with HTBI primers amplified the TCR CDR3 region. TCRdb processed the multiplex PCR reads anew with MiXCR; each CDR3 protein has one entry. Among around 570,000 distinct CDR3 sequences listed, 15% to 20% were seen once. V is TRBV19 and J is TRBJ1-2; D unclear. The origin of this receptor is a man aged 35-49 years with Graves' ophthalmopathy. The sequencing sample was made of blood. The CDR3 DNA follows: TGTGCCAGTAGTTCTCAGGTTGCCTATGGCTACACCTTC. This sequence encodes CASSSQVAYGYTF.